This T cell receptor beta chain derives from a study of T cell changes during pregnancy in multiple sclerosis. Data came from immunoSEQ multiplex PCR; TCRdb stores just in-frame clones and leaves some out. The sample contains roughly 75,000 clones, roughly 92% of which appear only once. The sample in question was peripheral blood, obtained in the third trimester of pregnancy. The TCR comes from a female donor in good health, enrolled as a control in a pregnancy study.

Written as DNA, the CDR3 is TGTGCCAGCAGCCTAACCGGACAGGCTGGCCAAGAGACCCAGTACTTC. It specifies CASSLTGQAGQETQYF. V is TRBV21-1 and J is TRBJ2-5; the listed D gene, TRBD1, was not tested against the DNA. TRBV21-1 is designated a pseudogene. The CDR3 loop spans 16 amino acids.